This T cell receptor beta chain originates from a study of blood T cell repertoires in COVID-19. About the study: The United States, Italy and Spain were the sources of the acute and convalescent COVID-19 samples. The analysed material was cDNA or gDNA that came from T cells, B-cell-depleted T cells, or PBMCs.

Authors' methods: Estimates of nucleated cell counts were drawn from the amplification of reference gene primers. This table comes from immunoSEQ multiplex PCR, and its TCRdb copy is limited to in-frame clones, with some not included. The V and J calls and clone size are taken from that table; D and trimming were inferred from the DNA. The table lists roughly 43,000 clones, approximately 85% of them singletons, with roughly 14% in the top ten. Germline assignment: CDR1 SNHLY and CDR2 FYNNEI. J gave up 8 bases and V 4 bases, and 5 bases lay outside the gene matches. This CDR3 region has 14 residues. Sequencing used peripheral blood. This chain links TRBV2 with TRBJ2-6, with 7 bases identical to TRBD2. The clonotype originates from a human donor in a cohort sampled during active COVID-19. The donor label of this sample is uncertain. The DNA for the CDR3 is TGTGCCAGCAGTGGGGGGGGTTCCACCAACGTCCTGACTTTC. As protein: CASSGGGSTNVLTF. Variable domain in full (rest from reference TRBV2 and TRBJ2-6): EPEVTQTPSHQVTQMGQEVILRCVPISNHLYFYWYRQILGQKVEFLVSFYNNEISEKSEIFDDQFSVERPDGSNFTLKIRSTKLEDSAMYFCASSGGGSTNVLTFGAGSRLTVL.